Given below is one T cell receptor (beta chain) in context. The CDR3 consists of 14 residues. V was trimmed by 4 bases and J by 0 bases, leaving 9 bases between them. Looked up from germline, CDR1 is SGDLS and CDR2 is YYNGEE. The data were obtained in a study of OX40 agonist ivuxolimab in advanced cancers. Across the study: Patients were 82.7% male with ages roughly 20 to 80, mean about 54.

Patients were excluded for autoimmune disease history or systemic immunosuppression. Blood samples were obtained at baseline, cycle 4 day 1, and cycle 7 day 1. Only in-frame clones appear in the TCRdb table, and some are missing; sequencing was by immunoSEQ multiplex PCR. The repertoire holds around 60,000 clones, around nine tenths seen once, with over 15% in the top ten. The sequence was obtained from an adult with an advanced solid tumor such as melanoma, head and neck, liver or kidney cancer. The sequencing here drew on CD4+ or CD8+ T cells sorted from blood, taken in a trial of the OX40 agonist ivuxolimab. The chain combines TRBV9 with TRBJ2-3, with D possibly matching TRBD2 (6 bases). CDR3 in amino acids: CASSYAGSTDTQYF. Here the CDR3 DNA reads TGTGCCAGCAGCTACGCGGGAAGCACAGATACGCAGTATTTT.